This TCR beta chain was identified during a study of CD8 T cells in ankylosing spondylitis. Study-level findings and limits: In ankylosing spondylitis blood, a motif of fewer than 10 highly homologous TCR beta variants appeared characteristic. Earlier reports found some motif variants in synovial fluid and blood in reactive arthritis.

TCRdb processed the 5' RACE reads anew with MiXCR; each CDR3 protein has one entry. The sample records around 140,000 distinct CDR3 sequences, about 10% being singletons. This clonotype was counted at least ten times. Its antigen is as yet unknown. Trimming removed 6 bases from V and 3 bases from J, with 9 bases in between. From germline, CDR1 is KGHDR and CDR2 SFDVKD. CDR3 size: 13 residues. The receptor's source is a female donor with ankylosing spondylitis or in good health (not recorded which). V and J are TRBV24-1 and TRBJ2-3; D gene unclear. Specimen: blood, either unsorted or a sorted T cell fraction (not recorded which). CDR3 coding DNA: TGTGCCACCAGTTACGGAAAGACAGATACGCAGTATTTT. Its protein product is CATSYGKTDTQYF.